The 8 T cell receptor beta chains presented below share a single source sample, sequenced in a study of graft-versus-host responses after intestinal transplantation. These receptors have no identified antigens. Sequencing was performed with immunoSEQ multiplex PCR; in TCRdb, only in-frame clones are kept and a portion is missing. In the table there are about 120,000 clones, 90% to 95% of which are singletons. Sequencing was performed on unstimulated CD4+ T cells sorted from spleen or lymph node cells, taken before intestinal transplant. The receptors shown here come from a human donor who received an intestinal transplant.

This clone was observed once. Its ends do not fully match the called genes, so a read error is possible. This rearrangement joins TRBV7-7 to TRBJ1-5, with D maybe TRBD1 (6 bases). CDR3 length: 19 residues. Germline assignment: CDR1 SSHAT and CDR2 FNYEAQ (reference sequence). The CDR3 reads CASSKRSGQGTISNQPQHF. The CDR3 nucleotides are TGTGCTAGCAGCAAACGATCAGGCCAGGGGACCATCAGCAATCAGCCCCAGCATTTT.

With regard to this clone: Other DNA sequences within the sample encode an identical CDR3. V gene TRBV18 combines with J gene TRBJ2-5; D remains ambiguous. Trimming shortened V by 3 bases and J by 5 bases, and 7 bases separated the two germline ends. CDR3 length equals 12 residues. Looked up from germline, CDR1 is KGHSH and CDR2 is LQKENI. As DNA, the CDR3 is TGTGCCAGCTCACCGCTAGGGGAGACCCAGTACTTC. This translates into CASSPLGETQYF.

This clone was detected only once. This rearrangement joins TRBV9 to TRBJ2-3, with 9 bases lining up with TRBD2. This CDR3 has 15 residues. The germline V gene encodes CDR1 SGDLS and CDR2 YYNGEE. V was clipped by 7 bases and J by 3 bases; unmatched bases: 9. CDR3 sequence reads: CASALAGTITDTQYF. The CDR3 DNA reads as TGTGCCAGCGCCCTAGCGGGAACAATTACAGATACGCAGTATTTT.

This chain uses TRBV28 with TRBJ2-1; TRBD2 matches at 7 bases. Losses at the gene ends were 7 bases for V and 8 bases for J; bases not matched to a gene: 8. This CDR3 spans 13 amino acids. Germline-derived CDR1 and CDR2 are MDHEN and SYDVKM. Here the CDR3 reads CASTPGRSHEQFF. DNA for the CDR3: TGTGCCAGCACCCCCGGGAGGTCCCATGAGCAGTTCTTC.

The rearrangement joins TRBV5-8 to TRBJ2-7; the match to TRBD1 covers 10 bases. Germline CDR1 SGHTS, CDR2 YDEGEE. This CDR3 is 13 amino acids long. V lost 4 bases, J lost 6 bases, and 4 bases stayed unmatched. The CDR3 nucleotides read TGTGCCAGCAGCCGGGACAGGGGTGGCGAGCAGTACTTC. Amino acids: CASSRDRGGEQYF.

The chain links TRBV29-1 to TRBJ2-7; the match to TRBD1 covers 8 bases. The CDR3 has 13 residues. Germline V gene sequence: CDR1 SQVTM, CDR2 ANQGSEA. J was trimmed by 2 bases and V by 6 bases; bases with no gene match: 6. The CDR3 nucleotides are TGCAGCGTCGGACAGGGAGGCACCTACGAGCAGTACTTC. Its translation is CSVGQGGTYEQYF.

This clone has just one count. The chain is built from TRBV28 and TRBJ1-2, with 7 bases fitting TRBD1. Looked up from germline, CDR1 is MDHEN and CDR2 is SYDVKM. There are 15 residues in the CDR3. The junction had 7 bases not matched to a gene; V was cut back by 6 bases and J by 0 bases. Here the CDR3 reads CASSLLTGPNYGYTF. The CDR3 DNA reads TGTGCCAGCAGCCTTCTGACAGGGCCTAACTATGGCTACACCTTC.

The rearrangement joins TRBV28 to TRBJ2-7, with D perhaps being TRBD1 or TRBD2 (5 bases each). The CDR3 runs to 13 residues. Trimming stripped 5 bases from V and 4 bases from J, with 12 bases between. CDR1 is MDHEN, CDR2 SYDVKM, per germline. CDR3 sequence: CASSGGDWYEQYF. In DNA form, the CDR3 reads TGTGCCAGCAGTGGGGGAGATTGGTACGAGCAGTACTTC.